This T cell receptor (beta chain) was retrieved from a study of blood T cells in healthy people across ages. The CDR3 spans 16 residues. V was trimmed by 6 bases and J by 10 bases, leaving 22 bases between them. Germline values: CDR1 SEHNR, CDR2 FQNEAQ (reference sequence). Together with a sample-barcoded 5' primer, a J-beta primer mix was included in a second PCR lasting about 7 to 11 cycles. TCRdb fed the 5' RACE reads into MiXCR, producing one record per CDR3 protein. The table shows over a million distinct CDR3 sequences, with under 30% occurring only once. The same sample was also used in a study of T cells of mothers and their children.

This clonotype originated in a girl between 2 and 10 years old in good health. The sequencing sample was made of blood. V and J are TRBV7-9 and TRBJ1-6, with D maybe TRBD1 (5 bases). Written as DNA, the CDR3 is TGTGCCAGCAGTCAAAATGGGGTAGGGGCTTGGTCACCCCTCCACTTT. It codes for CASSQNGVGAWSPLHF.